This T cell receptor (beta chain) was documented in a study of T cells after yellow fever vaccination. The study's findings and limits: FACS-sorted repertoires could harbor abundant contaminating bulk-population clonotypes. Although most clonotypes did not, a small share appeared in both CD4 and CD8 compartments.

5'RACE template switching produced TCR cDNA carrying a universal primer site and UMIs. In TCRdb, the 5' RACE reads were re-called with MiXCR into one record per CDR3 protein. The sample consists of roughly 120,000 distinct CDR3 sequences, approximately 7.1% of them appearing once. Details on this clonotype: As yet, its antigen is unknown.

V lost 4 bases and J 3 bases, leaving 13 bases between the germline ends. Germline V CDR1 and CDR2: SGHRS, YFSETQ. There are 14 residues in the CDR3. The sequence came from a man between 18 and 35 years old who received the YFV17D yellow fever vaccine. This chain uses TRBV5-1 with TRBJ1-2; possibly TRBD1 for D (6 bases). Specimen: CD4+ T cells sorted from PBMCs, collected about 49 days after the first yellow fever vaccination. CDR3 nucleotide sequence: TGCGCCAGCAGCCTAGGGACATCTTACTATGGCTACACCTTC. Translation: CASSLGTSYYGYTF.